This T cell receptor beta chain was retrieved from a study of blood T cell repertoires in COVID-19. Germline lookup yields CDR1 ENHRY and CDR2 SYGVKD. Trimming took 7 bases from V and 0 from J; bases not matched to a gene: 2. The CDR3 totals 13 residues. Profiled with immunoSEQ multiplex PCR; TCRdb holds only in-frame clones, not every one. The table has approximately 210,000 clones, around four fifths seen once. The rearrangement joins TRBV10-3 to TRBJ1-2; 7 bases are a match to TRBD1. The clonotype originates from a woman between 50 and 59 years old with active or convalescent COVID-19. Sequenced material: peripheral blood. Written as DNA, the CDR3 is TGTGCCATCACGGGGACAGCTAACTATGGCTACACCTTC. Its protein product is CAITGTANYGYTF.